These 27 T cell receptor beta chains were all obtained from the same sample, sequenced in a study of CD8+CD57+ T cells in acquired aplastic anemia. Before being chosen for sequencing, patients had shown CD8+CD57+ cell expansion by flow cytometry. Investigators profiled TCR beta VDJ and CDR3 from genomic DNA template. From the reads, TCRdb called clonotypes with MiXCR, one entry per CDR3 protein. The sample yields about 180,000 distinct CDR3 sequences, roughly 60% seen once. Sequencing was performed on sorted CD4+, CD8+, or CD8+CD57+ T cells (not recorded which) from PBMCs. The receptors shown here come from a human donor with aplastic anemia.

The table lists this clonotype with a count of one. V and J are TRBV19 and TRBJ1-5; 8 nucleotides align to TRBD1. V lost 9 bases and J lost 1; bases outside the gene matches: 11. This CDR3 comprises 16 residues. Germline loops: CDR1 LNHDA, CDR2 SQIVND (reference sequence). The CDR3 DNA reads as TGTGCCAGCCTGAAAAGGGACAGGCGGAGCAATCAGCCCCAGCATTTT. It encodes CASLKRDRRSNQPQHF.

This clonotype was counted at least ten times. This chain joins TRBV6-2 or TRBV6-3 and TRBJ2-3; D is unresolved. The germline CDR1 and CDR2 sequences are MNHEY and SVGEGT. Trimming took off 4 bases at V and 2 bases at J, with 7 bases between the two ends. The CDR3 is made up of 13 amino acids. The CDR3 bases are TGTGCCAGCAGTTGGGTTATCACAGATACGCAGTATTTT. It codes for CASSWVITDTQYF.

The chain employs TRBV5-1 and TRBJ1-2; TRBD1 aligns across 9 bases. Germline V CDR1 and CDR2: SGHRS, YFSETQ. There are 16 residues in the CDR3. With V trimmed by 0 bases and J by 5 bases, 8 bases remained unmatched. CDR3 amino acids: CASSLDIPTGGYGYTF. The CDR3 coding sequence is TGCGCCAGCAGCTTGGACATCCCGACAGGGGGTTATGGCTACACCTTC.

The CDR3 bases are TGTGCCATAATCGGAGCCGGGACTGGGGGGATCTACGAGCAGTACTTC. As protein: CAIIGAGTGGIYEQYF. The rearrangement links TRBV2 to TRBJ2-7; weak D call: TRBD2 (6 bases). Deletions cut 10 bases from V and 3 bases from J, with 25 bases between. CDR3 size: 16 residues. Germline V gene data show CDR1 as SNHLY and CDR2 as FYNNEI.

This clonotype was seen at least ten times. The chain uses TRBV4-1 and TRBJ1-2; D possibly corresponds to TRBD1 (6 bases). V lost 0 bases to trimming and J lost 10 bases, with 24 bases between them. Germline V CDR1 and CDR2: MGHRA, YSYEKL. The CDR3 length is 17 residues. In DNA form, the CDR3 reads TGCGCCAGCAGCCAAGATACCACTGGGAAATATAAGGGGGACTACACCTTC. This sequence encodes CASSQDTTGKYKGDYTF.

The J gene is TRBJ1-1, the V gene TRBV25-1; TRBD1 might be the D (6 bases). The CDR3 covers 13 residues. CDR1 is MGHDK, CDR2 SYGVNS, per germline. With 2 bases removed from V and 10 bases from J, the gap between germline ends came to 14 bases. The CDR3 sequence is CASSEAGAPAAFF. CDR3 DNA sequence: TGTGCCAGCAGTGAAGCAGGGGCGCCCGCAGCTTTCTTT.

The V and J genes are TRBV9 and TRBJ2-7; perhaps D is TRBD1 or TRBD2 (6 bases each). Germline V gene lookup returns CDR1 SGDLS and CDR2 YYNGEE. CDR3 length equals 15 residues. The V end was cut by 1 base, the J end by 4 bases, with 15 bases between. The CDR3 spells CASSVSGGRGYEQYF. The CDR3 DNA is TGTGCCAGCAGCGTAAGTGGGGGGCGAGGGTACGAGCAGTACTTC.

The chain uses TRBV24-1 and TRBJ2-3; D unresolved. In germline, CDR1 is KGHDR, CDR2 SFDVKD. The V end was cut by 12 bases, the J end by 0 bases, with 21 bases between. CDR3 length: 16 residues. DNA for the CDR3: TGTGCCCGATCCTCAGATGCGAACGAAAGCACAGATACGCAGTATTTT. It yields the protein CARSSDANESTDTQYF.

The chain combines TRBV19 with TRBJ1-5, with D uncertain. V was cut by 3 bases and J by 2 bases, with 8 bases left in between. This CDR3 has 14 residues. Germline V gene lookup returns CDR1 LNHDA and CDR2 SQIVND (reference sequence). The CDR3 DNA reads as TGTGCCAGTAGTATGTTTAAGGGCAATCAGCCCCAGCATTTT. It yields the protein CASSMFKGNQPQHF.

This clonotype was found many times. A much larger clonotype is one base distant, so this may be a read error. This CDR3 is CSVRGTSRSSYNEQFF. CDR3 bases: TGCAGCGTTAGGGGGACTAGCAGGTCTTCCTACAATGAGCAGTTCTTC. The chain has TRBV29-1 and TRBJ2-1; 9 nucleotides line up with TRBD2. The J segment lost 1 base and the V segment lost 5 bases, leaving 9 bases of the junction unmatched. The CDR3 runs to 16 residues. CDR1 and CDR2 from the germline V gene are SQVTM and ANQGSEA.

V is TRBV29-1 and J is TRBJ2-5, with D unclear. V was trimmed by 4 bases and J by 2 bases, leaving 20 bases between them. This CDR3 spans 16 amino acids. Germline values: CDR1 SQVTM, CDR2 ANQGSEA. CDR3 bases: TGCAGCGTTGGTGGCAGGTTAGCAAATGGACAAGAGACCCAGTACTTC. Protein sequence: CSVGGRLANGQETQYF. Filled out from reference TRBV29-1 and TRBJ2-5, the complete variable domain reads SAVISQKPSRDICQRGTSLTIQCQVDSQVTMMFWYRQQPGQSLTLIATANQGSEATYESGFVIDKFPISRPNLTFSTLTVSNMSPEDSSIYLCSVGGRLANGQETQYFGPGTRLLVL.

V is TRBV7-9 and J is TRBJ1-1; D ambiguous. The CDR3 runs to 14 residues. CDR1 SEHNR and CDR2 FQNEAQ come from the germline V gene (reference sequence). The V end lost 0 bases, the J end lost 7 bases, and 12 bases lay between the germline ends. The CDR3 is CASSLASLPGEAFF. The CDR3 nucleotides read TGTGCCAGCAGCTTAGCGTCGCTCCCGGGTGAAGCTTTCTTT.

The chain has TRBV10-1 and TRBJ2-3; possibly TRBD2 for D (5 bases). The length of the CDR3 is 12 residues. V lost 6 bases and J 3 bases, leaving 7 bases between the germline ends. Germline assignment: CDR1 WNHNN and CDR2 SYGVQD (reference sequence). CDR3 in amino acids: CASRAGTDTQYF. As DNA, the CDR3 is TGCGCCAGCAGGGCGGGTACAGATACGCAGTATTTT.

The V call is TRBV19, the J call TRBJ2-6, with D perhaps TRBD1 (5 bases). The CDR3 is 15 amino acids. Germline V gene sequence: CDR1 LNHDA, CDR2 SQIVND (reference sequence). V was shortened by 3 bases and J by 1 base, with 7 bases between the two germline ends. The CDR3 loop reads CASSIRGSGANVLTF. The CDR3 bases are TGTGCCAGTAGTATTAGGGGATCTGGGGCCAACGTCCTGACTTTC.

The chain employs TRBV7-9 and TRBJ2-7, with 8 positions matching TRBD1. CDR1 is SEHNR, CDR2 FQNEAQ, per germline (reference sequence). Germline trimming cut 5 bases from V and 6 bases from J; bases unmatched to any gene: 12. The CDR3 has 15 residues. The DNA of the CDR3 is TGTGCCAGCAGCCAAGGGGACAGGTCCTTCGCCGAGCAGTACTTC. Protein product: CASSQGDRSFAEQYF.

The chain combines TRBV2 with TRBJ2-2; D possibly corresponds to TRBD2 (6 bases). The germline V gene has CDR1 SNHLY and CDR2 FYNNEI. Trimming cost V 7 bases and J 8 bases, with 14 bases left between them. CDR3 length: 13 amino acids. The CDR3 nucleotides read TGTGCCAGCAAATCAGACGGAGGGGGGGAGCTGTTTTTT. Amino acids: CASKSDGGGELFF.

The V and J genes are TRBV19 and TRBJ2-1; 7 positions match TRBD2. CDR3 length: 16 residues. V gave up 4 bases and J gave up 7 bases; unmatched junction bases: 13. CDR1 LNHDA and CDR2 SQIVND come from the germline V gene (reference sequence). The CDR3 coding sequence is TGTGCCAGTAGTACCCCCGGGGGGACGGGGAGTAATGAGCAGTTCTTC. Its translation is CASSTPGGTGSNEQFF. Based on the CDR3 plus reference TRBV19 and TRBJ2-1, the full variable domain is DGGITQSPKYLFRKEGQNVTLSCEQNLNHDAMYWYRQDPGQGLRLIYYSQIVNDFQKGDIAEGYSVSREKKESFPLTVTSAQKNPTAFYLCASSTPGGTGSNEQFFGPGTRLTVL.

The sample holds a few counts of this clonotype. This chain uses TRBV7-9 with TRBJ1-6; the D is unclear. The CDR3 sequence is 15 residues long. V dropped 3 bases and J dropped 6 bases, with 12 bases sitting between them. In germline, CDR1 is SEHNR, CDR2 FQNEAQ (reference sequence). CDR3 protein: CASSFTGGSNSPLHF. The DNA for the CDR3 is TGTGCCAGCAGCTTCACGGGAGGGTCTAATTCACCCCTCCACTTT. The entire variable domain, with the rest obtained from reference TRBV7-9 and TRBJ1-6, is as follows: DTGVSQNPRHKITKRGQNVTFRCDPISEHNRLYWYRQTLGQGPEFLTYFQNEAQLEKSRLLSDRFSAERPKGSFSTLEIQRTEQGDSAMYLCASSFTGGSNSPLHFGNGTRLTVT.

This sequence joins TRBV2 and TRBJ2-1; tentative D call: TRBD2 (6 bases). Trimming cost V 8 bases and J 8 bases, with 7 bases left between them. Germline CDR1 SNHLY, CDR2 FYNNEI. The CDR3 totals 10 residues. The CDR3 DNA reads TGTGCCAGCGGGGGGTATGAGCAGTTCTTC. This sequence encodes CASGGYEQFF.

The V call is TRBV7-8, the J call TRBJ1-2, with D hard to call. Germline-derived CDR1 and CDR2 are SGHVS and FQNEAQ. This CDR3 has 12 residues. Trimming pared 6 bases from V and 9 bases from J, leaving 14 bases between. The CDR3 bases are TGTGCCAGCAGTTTCTCTCCCAACCGCTACACCTTC. The encoded protein is CASSFSPNRYTF.

This rearrangement joins TRBV10-1 to TRBJ2-2, with D perhaps assigned TRBD1 or TRBD2 (6 bases each). The CDR3 extends over 14 amino acids. CDR1 WNHNN and CDR2 SYGVQD come from the germline V gene (reference sequence). The V and J ends lost 2 bases and 6 bases respectively, with 10 bases between them. CDR3: CASSENREAGELFF. In DNA, the CDR3 is TGCGCCAGCAGTGAGAACAGGGAGGCCGGGGAGCTGTTTTTT.

The chain is built from TRBV7-9 and TRBJ1-1; no clear D gene. V was trimmed by 5 bases and J by 3 bases, leaving 10 bases between them. The CDR3 is 13 amino acids. The germline gives CDR1 SEHNR, CDR2 FQNEAQ (reference sequence). This CDR3 reads CASSQNQYTEAFF. The DNA of the CDR3 is TGTGCCAGCAGCCAGAATCAATACACTGAAGCTTTCTTT.

This clonotype came up many times. The rearrangement links TRBV9 to TRBJ2-3; 8 nucleotides agree with TRBD1. CDR3 length: 19 residues. CDR1 is SGDLS, CDR2 YYNGEE, per germline. V shed 0 bases and J 4 bases; nucleotides not matched to a gene: 16. The CDR3 region is CASSVVGRWTGSLPDTQYF. The CDR3 coding sequence is TGTGCCAGCAGCGTAGTAGGTCGCTGGACAGGGAGTCTACCAGATACGCAGTATTTT.

This clonotype was counted between two and nine times. V and J are TRBV20-1 and TRBJ2-7, with TRBD1 matching over 8 bases. This CDR3 spans 13 amino acids. Trimming at V came to 3 bases and at J to 1 base, leaving 2 bases not matched to a gene. Per germline, CDR1 DFQATT and CDR2 SNEGSKA (reference sequence). The CDR3 loop reads CSARGQVSYEQYF. CDR3 sequence (DNA): TGCAGTGCTAGGGGACAGGTATCCTACGAGCAGTACTTC.

The chain combines TRBV9 with TRBJ2-3, with unresolved D. The CDR3 extends over 14 amino acids. V shed 0 bases and J shed 0 bases, with 5 bases lying between them. The germline gives CDR1 SGDLS, CDR2 YYNGEE. Here the CDR3 DNA reads TGTGCCAGCAGCGTAGTCGGGAGCACAGATACGCAGTATTTT. This codes for CASSVVGSTDTQYF.

The chain couples TRBV5-1 to TRBJ2-7; perhaps TRBD1 as D (5 bases). The CDR3 loop spans 12 amino acids. Trimming cost V 0 bases and J 5 bases, with 6 bases left between them. CDR1 and CDR2 (germline): SGHRS, YFSETQ. The CDR3 nucleotides read TGCGCCAGCAGCTTGGAGGGGAACGAGCAGTACTTC. The encoded protein is CASSLEGNEQYF.

This clonotype was observed at least ten times. The rearrangement joins TRBV12-3 or TRBV12-4 to TRBJ2-2; D gene uncertain. This CDR3 contains 15 residues. V was shortened by 1 base and J by 0 bases, with 6 bases between the two germline ends. This CDR3 is CASSLGTPNTGELFF. The CDR3 DNA sequence: TGTGCCAGCAGTTTAGGGACCCCGAACACCGGGGAGCTGTTTTTT.